This T cell receptor beta chain was found in a study of T cell changes during pregnancy in multiple sclerosis. Assay: immunoSEQ multiplex PCR; the TCRdb copy retains only in-frame clones and omits some. This sample yields just under 80,000 clones, of which around 93% are seen a single time; approximately 0.75% belongs to the top ten. Trimming pared 5 bases from V and 5 bases from J, leaving 13 bases between. The germline CDR1 and CDR2 sequences are MNHEY and SMNVEV (reference sequence). The CDR3 is 14 residues long. The genes are TRBV27 and TRBJ1-5; D is unresolved. This sample comprised peripheral blood, obtained in the second trimester of pregnancy. The clonotype comes from a female donor in good health, enrolled as a control in a pregnancy study. The CDR3 nucleotides are TGTGCCAGCAGTCAAGACAACTCCGATCAGCCCCAGCATTTT. It yields the protein CASSQDNSDQPQHF.